The T cell receptor beta chain under discussion was sequenced for a study of cytomegalovirus exposure and HLA in healthy donors. This clone occurred a few times. Antigen specificity is unknown. V shed 5 bases, J shed 5 bases, and the junction held 19 bases outside the gene matches. This CDR3 contains 20 residues. The germline CDR1 and CDR2 sequences are SNHLY and FYNNEI. Vbeta (60) and Jbeta (13) primers were used in the PCR. The repertoire was sequenced with immunoSEQ multiplex PCR; TCRdb's copy has only in-frame clones and lacks some. The data show around 210,000 clones, about 78% seen once. Overall study findings and caveats: Researchers counted some 150 TCR beta chains as cytomegalovirus-associated. Later work found that TCR association rates differed between HLA loci; DRB1 had the most and HLA-C the fewest. It has been reported that TCR beta sequences accurately predicted the HLA-A and HLA-B alleles of most subjects.

The sequenced sample consisted of PBMCs. The chain is built from TRBV2 and TRBJ2-1, with 12 bases lining up with TRBD2. The TCR originated in a woman aged 25 to 39 in good health and CMV-seronegative. The CDR3 protein is CASSLTGYGTSGRINNEQFF. In DNA, the CDR3 is TGTGCCAGCAGTTTGACAGGGTATGGGACTAGCGGGCGCATAAACAATGAGCAGTTCTTC.